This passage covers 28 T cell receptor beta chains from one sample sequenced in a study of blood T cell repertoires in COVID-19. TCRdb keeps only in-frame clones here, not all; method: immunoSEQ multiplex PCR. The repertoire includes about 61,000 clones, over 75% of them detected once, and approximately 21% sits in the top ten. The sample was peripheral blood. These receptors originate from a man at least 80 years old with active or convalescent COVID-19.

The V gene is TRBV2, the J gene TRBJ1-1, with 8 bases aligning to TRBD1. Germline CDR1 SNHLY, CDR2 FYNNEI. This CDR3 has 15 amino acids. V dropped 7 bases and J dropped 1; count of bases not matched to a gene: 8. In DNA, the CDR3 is TGTGCCAGCACCTCCTCGGACAGGGCGAACACTGAAGCTTTCTTT. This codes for CASTSSDRANTEAFF.

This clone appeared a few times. The CDR3 coding sequence is TGTGCTAGTGGTCGGACTACCTACAATGAGCAGTTCTTC. Translating it yields CASGRTTYNEQFF. The rearrangement joins TRBV12-5 to TRBJ2-1; maybe TRBD2 (6 bases). Germline loops: CDR1 LGHNT, CDR2 FRNRAP. This CDR3 is 13 amino acids long. V gave up 5 bases and J gave up 2 bases, with 7 bases separating them.

CDR3 amino acids: CASTGTVFTEAFF. The DNA for the CDR3 is TGTGCCAGCACCGGGACAGTCTTCACTGAAGCTTTCTTT. The chain couples TRBV12-3 or TRBV12-4 to TRBJ1-1; 7 nucleotides agree with TRBD1. The CDR3 is 13 residues long. V shed 7 bases and J 4 bases; nucleotides not matched to a gene: 6.

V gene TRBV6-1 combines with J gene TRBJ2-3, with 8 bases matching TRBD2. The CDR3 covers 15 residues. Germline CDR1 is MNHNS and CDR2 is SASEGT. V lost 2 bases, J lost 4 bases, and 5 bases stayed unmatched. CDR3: CASSEPGLAPDTQYF. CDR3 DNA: TGTGCCAGCAGTGAACCCGGACTAGCCCCAGATACGCAGTATTTT.

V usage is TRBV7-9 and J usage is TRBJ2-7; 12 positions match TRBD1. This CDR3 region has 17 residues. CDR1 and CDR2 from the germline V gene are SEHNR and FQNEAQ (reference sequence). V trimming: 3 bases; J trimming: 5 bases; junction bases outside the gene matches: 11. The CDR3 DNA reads TGTGCCAGCAGCTTGGGGACAGGGGGCTCAGGAGGGAACGAGCAGTACTTC. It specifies CASSLGTGGSGGNEQYF. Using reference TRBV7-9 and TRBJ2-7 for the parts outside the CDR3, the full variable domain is DTGVSQNPRHKITKRGQNVTFRCDPISEHNRLYWYRQTLGQGPEFLTYFQNEAQLEKSRLLSDRFSAERPKGSFSTLEIQRTEQGDSAMYLCASSLGTGGSGGNEQYFGPGTRLTVT.

CDR3 sequence (DNA): TGTGCCAGTAGGCCTGGAGGTGGAAACACCATATATTTT. Translation gives CASRPGGGNTIYF. This chain connects TRBV19 to TRBJ1-3; the D is unclear. Deletions cut 6 bases from V and 3 bases from J, with 9 bases between. This CDR3 region has 13 residues. CDR1 is LNHDA and CDR2 is SQIVND in the germline V gene (reference sequence). Based on the CDR3 plus reference TRBV19 and TRBJ1-3, the full variable domain is DGGITQSPKYLFRKEGQNVTLSCEQNLNHDAMYWYRQDPGQGLRLIYYSQIVNDFQKGDIAEGYSVSREKKESFPLTVTSAQKNPTAFYLCASRPGGGNTIYFGEGSWLTVV.

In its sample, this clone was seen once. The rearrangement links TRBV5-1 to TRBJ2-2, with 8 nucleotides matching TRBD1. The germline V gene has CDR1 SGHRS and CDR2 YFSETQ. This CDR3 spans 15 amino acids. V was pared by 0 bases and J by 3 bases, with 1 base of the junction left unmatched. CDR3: CASSLGTGYTGELFF. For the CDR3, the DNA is TGCGCCAGCAGCTTGGGGACAGGGTACACCGGGGAGCTGTTTTTT.

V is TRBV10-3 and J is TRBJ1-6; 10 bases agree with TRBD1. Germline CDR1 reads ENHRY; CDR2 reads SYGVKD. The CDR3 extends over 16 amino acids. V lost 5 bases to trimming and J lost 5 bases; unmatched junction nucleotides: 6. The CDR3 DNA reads TGTGCCATCAGTCCGCGACAGGGGGCCGATAATTCACCCCTCCACTTT. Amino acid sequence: CAISPRQGADNSPLHF.

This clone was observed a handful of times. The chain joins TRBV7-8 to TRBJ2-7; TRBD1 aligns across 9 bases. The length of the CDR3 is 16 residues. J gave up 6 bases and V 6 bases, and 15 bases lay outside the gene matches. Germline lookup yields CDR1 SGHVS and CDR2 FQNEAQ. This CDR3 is CASSNYYPGQGFEQYF. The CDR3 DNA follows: TGTGCCAGCAGTAACTATTACCCGGGACAGGGTTTCGAGCAGTACTTC.

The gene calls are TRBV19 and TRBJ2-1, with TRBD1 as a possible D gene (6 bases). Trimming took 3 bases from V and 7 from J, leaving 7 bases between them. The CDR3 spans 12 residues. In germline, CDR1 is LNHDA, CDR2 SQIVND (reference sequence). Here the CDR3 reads CASSMQGNEQFF. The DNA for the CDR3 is TGTGCCAGTAGTATGCAGGGGAATGAGCAGTTCTTC. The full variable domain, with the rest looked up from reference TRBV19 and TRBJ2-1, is DGGITQSPKYLFRKEGQNVTLSCEQNLNHDAMYWYRQDPGQGLRLIYYSQIVNDFQKGDIAEGYSVSREKKESFPLTVTSAQKNPTAFYLCASSMQGNEQFFGPGTRLTVL.

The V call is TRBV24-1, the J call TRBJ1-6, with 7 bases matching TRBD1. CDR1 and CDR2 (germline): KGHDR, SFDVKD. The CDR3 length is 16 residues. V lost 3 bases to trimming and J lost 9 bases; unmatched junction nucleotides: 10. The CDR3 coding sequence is TGTGCCACCAGTGATAGCTCCAGGGGGGCAAGTTCACCCCTCCACTTT. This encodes CATSDSSRGASSPLHF.

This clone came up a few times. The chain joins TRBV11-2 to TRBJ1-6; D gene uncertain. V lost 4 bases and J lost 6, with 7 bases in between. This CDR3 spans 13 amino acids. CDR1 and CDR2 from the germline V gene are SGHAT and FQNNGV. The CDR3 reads CASSSNSNSPLHF. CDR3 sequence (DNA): TGTGCCAGCAGCTCCAACAGTAATTCACCCCTCCACTTT. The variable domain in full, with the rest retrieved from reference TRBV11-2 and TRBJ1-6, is EAGVAQSPRYKIIEKRQSVAFWCNPISGHATLYWYQQILGQGPKLLIQFQNNGVVDDSQLPKDRFSAERLKGVDSTLKIQPAKLEDSAVYLCASSSNSNSPLHFGNGTRLTVT.

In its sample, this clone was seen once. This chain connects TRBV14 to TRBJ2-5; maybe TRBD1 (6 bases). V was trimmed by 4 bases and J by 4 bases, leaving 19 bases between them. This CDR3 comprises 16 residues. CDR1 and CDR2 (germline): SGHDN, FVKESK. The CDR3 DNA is TGTGCCAGCAGCCCGAACACAGCAGGGGTGGGAGAGACCCAGTACTTC. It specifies CASSPNTAGVGETQYF.

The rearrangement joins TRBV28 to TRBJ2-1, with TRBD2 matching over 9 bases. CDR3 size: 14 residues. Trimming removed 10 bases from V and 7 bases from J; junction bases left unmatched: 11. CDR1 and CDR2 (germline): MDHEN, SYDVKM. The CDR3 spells CANSGGGVSNEQFF. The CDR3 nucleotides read TGTGCCAATAGCGGGGGAGGAGTAAGTAATGAGCAGTTCTTC.

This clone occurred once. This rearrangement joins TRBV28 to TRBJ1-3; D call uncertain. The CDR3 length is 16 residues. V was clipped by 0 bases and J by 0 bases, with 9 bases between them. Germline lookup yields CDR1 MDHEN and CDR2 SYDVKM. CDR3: CASSLWGRYSGNTIYF. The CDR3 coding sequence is TGTGCCAGCAGTTTATGGGGCCGTTACTCTGGAAACACCATATATTTT.

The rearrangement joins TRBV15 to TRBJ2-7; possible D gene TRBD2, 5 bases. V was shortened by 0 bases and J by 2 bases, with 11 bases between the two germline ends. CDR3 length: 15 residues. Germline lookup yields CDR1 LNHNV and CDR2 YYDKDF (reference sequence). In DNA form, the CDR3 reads TGTGCCACCAGCAGAGATGGCGTCGGGACCTACGAGCAGTACTTC. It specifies CATSRDGVGTYEQYF.

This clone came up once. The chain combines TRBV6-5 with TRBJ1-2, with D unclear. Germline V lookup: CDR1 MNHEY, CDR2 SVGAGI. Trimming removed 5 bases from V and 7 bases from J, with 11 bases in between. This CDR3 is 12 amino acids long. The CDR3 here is CASSHYESGYTF. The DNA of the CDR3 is TGTGCCAGCAGTCATTATGAGAGTGGCTACACCTTC.

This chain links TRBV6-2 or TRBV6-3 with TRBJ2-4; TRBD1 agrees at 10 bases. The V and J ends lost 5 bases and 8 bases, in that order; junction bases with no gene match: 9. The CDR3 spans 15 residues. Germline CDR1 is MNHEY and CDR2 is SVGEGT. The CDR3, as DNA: TGTGCCAGCAGTCCACGGACAGGGGGTATGCACATTCAGTACTTC. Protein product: CASSPRTGGMHIQYF.

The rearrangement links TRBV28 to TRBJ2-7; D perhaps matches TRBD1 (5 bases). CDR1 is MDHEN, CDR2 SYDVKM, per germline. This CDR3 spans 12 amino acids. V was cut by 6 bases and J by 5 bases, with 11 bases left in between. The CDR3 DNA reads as TGTGCCAGCAGCTCGGACAAGCACGAGCAGTACTTC. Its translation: CASSSDKHEQYF. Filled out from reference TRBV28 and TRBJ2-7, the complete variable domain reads DVKVTQSSRYLVKRTGEKVFLECVQDMDHENMFWYRQDPGLGLRLIYFSYDVKMKEKGDIPEGYSVSREKKERFSLILESASTNQTSMYLCASSSDKHEQYFGPGTRLTVT.

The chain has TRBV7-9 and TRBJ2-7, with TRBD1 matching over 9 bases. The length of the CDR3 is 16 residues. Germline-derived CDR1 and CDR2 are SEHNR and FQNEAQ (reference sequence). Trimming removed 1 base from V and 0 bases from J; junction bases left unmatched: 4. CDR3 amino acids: CASSLVWDRDSYEQYF. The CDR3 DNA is TGTGCCAGCAGCTTAGTCTGGGACAGGGACTCCTACGAGCAGTACTTC.

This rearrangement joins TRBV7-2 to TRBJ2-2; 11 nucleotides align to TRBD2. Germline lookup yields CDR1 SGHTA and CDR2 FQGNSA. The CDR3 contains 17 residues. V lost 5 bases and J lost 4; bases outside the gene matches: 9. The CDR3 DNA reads TGTGCCAGCAGCATGGGACTAGCGGCCAGTCTCACCGGGGAGCTGTTTTTT. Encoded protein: CASSMGLAASLTGELFF.

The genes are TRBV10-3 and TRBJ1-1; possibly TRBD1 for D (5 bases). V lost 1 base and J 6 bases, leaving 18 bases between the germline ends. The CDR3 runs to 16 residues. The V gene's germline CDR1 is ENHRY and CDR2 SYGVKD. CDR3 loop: CAISELGVKDGAEAFF. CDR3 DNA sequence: TGTGCCATCAGTGAGTTAGGGGTAAAGGATGGCGCTGAAGCTTTCTTT.

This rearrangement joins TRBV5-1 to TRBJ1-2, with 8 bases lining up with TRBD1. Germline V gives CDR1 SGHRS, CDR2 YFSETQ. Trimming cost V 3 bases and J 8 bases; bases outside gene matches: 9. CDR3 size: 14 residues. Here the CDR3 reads CASSSSFDRGGYTF. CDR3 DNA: TGCGCCAGCAGCTCATCCTTCGACAGGGGAGGCTACACCTTC.

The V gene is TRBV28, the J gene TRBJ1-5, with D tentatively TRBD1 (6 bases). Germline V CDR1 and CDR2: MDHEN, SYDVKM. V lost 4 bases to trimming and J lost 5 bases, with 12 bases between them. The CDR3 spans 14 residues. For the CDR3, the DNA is TGTGCCAGCAGTTCGGGACAAGGGGATCAGCCCCAGCATTTT. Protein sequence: CASSSGQGDQPQHF.

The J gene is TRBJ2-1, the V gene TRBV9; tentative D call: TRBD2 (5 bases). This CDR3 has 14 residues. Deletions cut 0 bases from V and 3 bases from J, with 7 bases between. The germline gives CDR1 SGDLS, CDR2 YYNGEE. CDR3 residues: CASSVDEGYNEQFF. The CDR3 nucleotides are TGTGCCAGCAGCGTAGATGAGGGCTACAATGAGCAGTTCTTC.

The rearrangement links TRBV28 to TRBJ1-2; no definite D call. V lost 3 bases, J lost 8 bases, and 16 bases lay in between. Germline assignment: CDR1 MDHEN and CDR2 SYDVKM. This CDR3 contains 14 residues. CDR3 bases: TGTGCCAGCAGTTTGAGGGCCCGGGTCGGAGGCTACACCTTC. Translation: CASSLRARVGGYTF.

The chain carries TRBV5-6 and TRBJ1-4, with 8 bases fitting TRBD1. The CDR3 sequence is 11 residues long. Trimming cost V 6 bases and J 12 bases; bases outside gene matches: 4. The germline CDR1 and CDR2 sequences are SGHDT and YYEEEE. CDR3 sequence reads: CASTKQGELFF. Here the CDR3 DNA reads TGTGCCAGCACCAAACAGGGGGAACTGTTTTTT.

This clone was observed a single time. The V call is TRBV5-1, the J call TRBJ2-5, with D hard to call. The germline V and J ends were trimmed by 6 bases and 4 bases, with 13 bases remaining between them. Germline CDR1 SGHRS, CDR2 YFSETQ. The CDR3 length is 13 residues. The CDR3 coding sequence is TGCGCCAGCACCAGTACCGCCCGAGAGACCCAGTACTTC. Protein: CASTSTARETQYF.